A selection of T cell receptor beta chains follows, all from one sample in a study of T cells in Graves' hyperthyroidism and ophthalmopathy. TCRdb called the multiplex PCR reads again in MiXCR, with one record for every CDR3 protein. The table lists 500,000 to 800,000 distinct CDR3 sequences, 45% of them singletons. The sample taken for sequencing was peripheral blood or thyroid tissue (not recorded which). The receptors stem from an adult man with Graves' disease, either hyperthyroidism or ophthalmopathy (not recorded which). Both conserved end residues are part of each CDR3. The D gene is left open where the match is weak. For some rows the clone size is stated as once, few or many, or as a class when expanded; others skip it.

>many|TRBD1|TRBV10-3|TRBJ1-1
TGTGCCATCAGTGATGACAGGGGCACTGAAGCTTTCTTT
CAISDDRGTEAFF
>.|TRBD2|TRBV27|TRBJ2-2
TGTGCCAGCAGCTCGGAGCGGGAGGGTACCGGGGAGCTGTTTTTT
CASSSEREGTGELFF
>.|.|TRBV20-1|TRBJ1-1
TGCAGTGCTAGGCCAACAGCGAACACTGAAGCTTTCTTT
CSARPTANTEAFF
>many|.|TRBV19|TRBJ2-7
TGTGCCAGTAGTGCGACATCCGACTCCTACGAGCAGTACTTC
CASSATSDSYEQYF
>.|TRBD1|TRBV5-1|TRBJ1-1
TGCGCCAGCAGCGCAGGGGGGACAGGGGGTATGAACACTGAAGCTTTCTTT
CASSAGGTGGMNTEAFF
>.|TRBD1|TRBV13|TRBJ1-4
TGTGCCAGCAGCCTAGGACAGGGAGTCGAAAAACTGTTTTTT
CASSLGQGVEKLFF
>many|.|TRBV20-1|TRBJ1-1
TGCAGTGCTAGCGCCAGGTTGAACACTGAAGCTTTCTTT
CSASARLNTEAFF
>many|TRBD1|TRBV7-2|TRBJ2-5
TGTGCCAGCAGCTTTCCGGGACAGGGGAAAGAGACCCAGTACTTC
CASSFPGQGKETQYF
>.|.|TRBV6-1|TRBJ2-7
TGTGCCAGCAGTGAAGCAGCTAACTCTGTTTACGAGCAGTACTTC
CASSEAANSVYEQYF
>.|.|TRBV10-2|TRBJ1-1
TGCGCCAGCAGTGAGTGGCCGAGGGGAATGAACACTGAAGCTTTCTTT
CASSEWPRGMNTEAFF
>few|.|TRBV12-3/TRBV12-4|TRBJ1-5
TGTGCCAGCAGGGCCGTTCAGGGGAATCAGCCCCAGCATTTT
CASRAVQGNQPQHF
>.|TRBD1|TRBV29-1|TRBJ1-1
TGCAGCGTACCCGGGACAGGGAGCACTGAAGCTTTCTTT
CSVPGTGSTEAFF
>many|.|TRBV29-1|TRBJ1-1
TGCAGCGTTGAAAAAGGGAACACTGAAGCTTTCTTT
CSVEKGNTEAFF
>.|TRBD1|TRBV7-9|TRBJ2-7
TGTGCCAGCAGCCCCGGACAGGGGATCGGGACCGACGAGCAGTACTTC
CASSPGQGIGTDEQYF
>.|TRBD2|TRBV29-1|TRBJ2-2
TGCAGCGTTGAAGATGGAGCGGGACGTGGCACCGGGGAGCTGTTTTTT
CSVEDGAGRGTGELFF
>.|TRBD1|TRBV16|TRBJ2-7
TGTGCCAGCAGCCAATCTTGGGACAGCTCCTACGAGCAGTACTTC
CASSQSWDSSYEQYF
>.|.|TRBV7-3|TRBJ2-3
TGTGCCAGCAGCTGGGACGGGAGCCCCACAGATACGCAGTATTTT
CASSWDGSPTDTQYF
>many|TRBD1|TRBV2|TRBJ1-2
TGTGCCAGCAGTGAATCTTCGGGACAGAGGAACTATGGCTACACCTTC
CASSESSGQRNYGYTF
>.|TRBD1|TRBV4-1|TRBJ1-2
TGCGCCAGCAGCCAAAGCTGGGGGACAGGAGGTTTTGGCTACACCTTC
CASSQSWGTGGFGYTF
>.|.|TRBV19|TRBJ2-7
TGTGCCAGTACGAGGGGGGCAGGGTTTAACGAGCAGTACTTC
CASTRGAGFNEQYF
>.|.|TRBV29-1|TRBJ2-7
TGCAGCGCCAGAACCGGGACAAGGTACGAGCAGTACTTC
CSARTGTRYEQYF
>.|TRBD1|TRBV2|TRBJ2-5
TGTGCCAGCAGTAGGGACAGGTACCAAGAGACCCAGTACTTC
CASSRDRYQETQYF
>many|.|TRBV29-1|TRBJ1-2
TGCAGCGTTAGGCCCGGAACATTCGAACATGGCTACACCTTC
CSVRPGTFEHGYTF
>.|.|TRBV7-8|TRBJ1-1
TGTGCCAGCAGCTTGACAAGGTTGGGCACTGAAGCTTTCTTT
CASSLTRLGTEAFF
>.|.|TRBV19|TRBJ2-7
TGTGCCAGTAGTATCATCGGCTCAGGGCGCTCCTACGAGCAGTACTTC
CASSIIGSGRSYEQYF
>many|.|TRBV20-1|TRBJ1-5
TGCAGTGCCAATTCTTGGGGGGATGATCAGCCCCAGCATTTT
CSANSWGDDQPQHF
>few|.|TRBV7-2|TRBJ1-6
TGTGCCAGCAGCTTAGGGGTGGTTCCCCTCCACTTT
CASSLGVVPLHF
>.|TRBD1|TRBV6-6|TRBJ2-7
TGTGCCAGCAGTTACGCGACAGGGATTCGCGAGCAGTACTTC
CASSYATGIREQYF
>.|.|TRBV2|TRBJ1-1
TGTGCCAGCAGTGTGGGACCGAGATCCACTGAAGCTTTCTTT
CASSVGPRSTEAFF
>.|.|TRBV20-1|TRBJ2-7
TGCAGCGCTAGAGCCGGGGGTGGGGGTTCCTACGAGCAGTACTTC
CSARAGGGGSYEQYF
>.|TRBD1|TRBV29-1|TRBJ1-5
TGCAGCGCCCTCCGGGGGGGGACAGGGGGCCTTAGCAATCAGCCCCAGCATTTT
CSALRGGTGGLSNQPQHF
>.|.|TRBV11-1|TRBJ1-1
TGTGCCAGCAGCCAAGGTGCGCTGTACACTGAAGCTTTCTTT
CASSQGALYTEAFF
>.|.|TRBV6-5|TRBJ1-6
TGTGCCAGCAGTTATCCCGGAACAGGAGAGTCACCCCTCCACTTT
CASSYPGTGESPLHF
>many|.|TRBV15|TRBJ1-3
TGTGCCACCAGCAGAGATCGCGTGACTGGAAACACCATATATTTT
CATSRDRVTGNTIYF
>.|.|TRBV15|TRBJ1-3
TGTGCCACCAGCAGCGTTGTTGAGGACTCTGGAAACACCATATATTTT
CATSSVVEDSGNTIYF
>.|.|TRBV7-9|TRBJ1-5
TGTGCCAGCAGCCAAGGAGGCAACACGCAGCCCCAGCATTTT
CASSQGGNTQPQHF
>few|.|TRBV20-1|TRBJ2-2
TGCAGTGCTTCATCCGGGATCAACACCGGGGAGCTGTTTTTT
CSASSGINTGELFF
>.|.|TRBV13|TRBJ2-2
TGTGCCAGCCAGGACAGGAACACCGGGGAGCTGTTTTTT
CASQDRNTGELFF
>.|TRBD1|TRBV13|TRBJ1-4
TGTGCCAGCAGCTTGGGACAGGCTAATGAAAAACTGTTTTTT
CASSLGQANEKLFF
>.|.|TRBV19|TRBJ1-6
TGTGCCAGTCGACCCAATCCCTCGGGAGACTCACCCCTCCACTTT
CASRPNPSGDSPLHF
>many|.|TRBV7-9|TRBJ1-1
TGTGCCAGCAGCTTAGTAAGGGGGAACACAGCTTGGAACACTGAAGCTTTCTTT
CASSLVRGNTAWNTEAFF
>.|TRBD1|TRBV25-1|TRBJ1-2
TGCGCCAGCAGCTTGGGTCGGGACAGCGCTTATATCTATGGCTACACCTTC
CASSLGRDSAYIYGYTF
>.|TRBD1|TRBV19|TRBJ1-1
TGTGCCAGTAGTCTGGTTGGGGGACAGGACACTGAAGCTTTCTTT
CASSLVGGQDTEAFF
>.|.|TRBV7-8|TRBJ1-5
TGTGCCAGCAGCTGGGGGGTTCAGCCCCAGCATTTT
CASSWGVQPQHF
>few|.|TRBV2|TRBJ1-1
TGTGCCAGCAGCCCAATGGACGGAGTGAATACTGAAGCTTTCTTT
CASSPMDGVNTEAFF
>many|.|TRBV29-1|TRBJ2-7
TGCAGCGTCGCGGCCAGCGCGTACGAGCAGTACTTC
CSVAASAYEQYF
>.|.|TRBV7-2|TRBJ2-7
TGTGCCAGCAGCTTAAATGGGCCGGGTGCTTCCTACGAGCAGTACTTC
CASSLNGPGASYEQYF
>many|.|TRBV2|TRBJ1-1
TGTGCCAGCCTCCCCGAGGTGGCGAACACTGAAGCTTTCTTT
CASLPEVANTEAFF
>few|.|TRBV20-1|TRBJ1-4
TGCAGTGCTAGAGATGACAAAGAAAAACTGTTTTTT
CSARDDKEKLFF
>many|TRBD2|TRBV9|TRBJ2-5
TGTGCCAGCAGCGCGGGACTAGCGGGAGTCCAGGAGACCCAGTACTTC
CASSAGLAGVQETQYF
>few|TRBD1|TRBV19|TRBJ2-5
TGTGCCAGTAGTCCTACAGGGGTGGTAGAGACCCAGTACTTC
CASSPTGVVETQYF
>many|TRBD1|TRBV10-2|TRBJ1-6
TGCGCCAGCAGTGAGTCGGACAGGGCAAATTCACCCCTCCACTTT
CASSESDRANSPLHF
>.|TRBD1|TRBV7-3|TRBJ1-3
TGTGCCAGCAGCCAACGGACAGGAAATGGAAACACCATATATTTT
CASSQRTGNGNTIYF
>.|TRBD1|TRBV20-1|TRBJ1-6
TGCAGTGCGAGATCCGGGACAGGGGGATATAATTCACCCCTCCACTTT
CSARSGTGGYNSPLHF
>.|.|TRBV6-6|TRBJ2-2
TGTGCCAGCATGGATGGCCCAAAGGCCGGGGAGCTGTTTTTT
CASMDGPKAGELFF
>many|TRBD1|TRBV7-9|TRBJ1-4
TGTGCCAGCAGCCCCCGGACAGGGCAGAGTAATGAAAAACTGTTTTTT
CASSPRTGQSNEKLFF
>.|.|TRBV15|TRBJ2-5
TGTGCCACCAGCAGAGATACGGGGGAGACCCAGTACTTC
CATSRDTGETQYF
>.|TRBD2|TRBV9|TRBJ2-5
TGTGCCAGCAGCGGGGAGGGGTTAGGGGAGACCCCGTACTTC
CASSGEGLGETPYF
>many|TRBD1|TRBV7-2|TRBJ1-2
TGTGCCAGCAGCTTAACAGGGGAAGGTCACGGCTACACCTTC
CASSLTGEGHGYTF
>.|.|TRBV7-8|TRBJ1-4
TGCGCCAGCAGCCAAGAATTAGGAGACCAAGAAAAACTGTTTTTT
CASSQELGDQEKLFF